A single sample gave rise to the 7 T cell receptor beta chains below, sequenced in a study of T cells in pancreatic ductal adenocarcinoma. No neoadjuvant therapy was given to the selected pancreatic ductal adenocarcinoma patients before their surgery. Produced via immunoSEQ multiplex PCR; TCRdb's table is partial and in-frame only. This table holds about 2,500 clones, nearly 75% found once. The source material was pancreatic tumor tissue. The receptors were sampled from a human donor with pancreatic ductal adenocarcinoma.

The rearrangement uses TRBV7-9 and TRBJ2-7; 10 nucleotides agree with TRBD2. J was trimmed by 2 bases and V by 1 base; bases with no gene match: 8. The CDR3 runs to 17 residues. Germline V lookup: CDR1 SEHNR, CDR2 FQNEAQ (reference sequence). The CDR3 loop reads CASSLGVASGRPYEQYF. The CDR3 coding sequence is TGTGCCAGCAGCTTAGGGGTGGCTAGCGGGAGACCCTACGAGCAGTACTTC.

This chain connects TRBV7-8 to TRBJ1-4; D possibly corresponds to TRBD1 (5 bases). The germline CDR1 and CDR2 sequences are SGHVS and FQNEAQ. Trimming removed 2 bases from V and 4 bases from J, with 11 bases in between. CDR3 length equals 15 residues. The CDR3 DNA sequence: TGTGCCAGCAGCTTATTGACAGTCGGTAATGAAAAACTGTTTTTT. Its translation is CASSLLTVGNEKLFF.

The chain couples TRBV6-1 to TRBJ2-5; maybe TRBD2 (5 bases). This CDR3 has 13 amino acids. From germline, CDR1 is MNHNS and CDR2 SASEGT. V dropped 5 bases and J dropped 0 bases, with 7 bases sitting between them. The CDR3 here is CASSQDYQETQYF. For the CDR3, the DNA is TGTGCCAGCAGTCAGGACTACCAAGAGACCCAGTACTTC.

The J gene is TRBJ1-2, the V gene TRBV28; D is ambiguous. The CDR3 length is 13 residues. With 0 bases removed from V and 7 bases from J, the gap between germline ends came to 9 bases. From germline, CDR1 is MDHEN and CDR2 SYDVKM. The CDR3 region is CASSLWIGRGYTF. In nucleotides, the CDR3 is TGTGCCAGCAGTTTATGGATAGGCCGTGGCTACACCTTC.

V is TRBV5-1 and J is TRBJ2-5; D unresolved. The germline CDR1 and CDR2 sequences are SGHRS and YFSETQ. V lost 4 bases, J lost 5 bases, and 12 bases lay in between. The CDR3 is 13 residues long. CDR3 nucleotide sequence: TGCGCCAGCAGCCCTACGCCCTCGGAGACCCAGTACTTC. This gives the protein CASSPTPSETQYF.

The gene calls are TRBV10-3 and TRBJ2-7, with D possibly being TRBD1 or TRBD2 (5 bases each). The V end was cut by 10 bases, the J end by 4 bases, with 20 bases between. This CDR3 region has 14 residues. Germline V lookup: CDR1 ENHRY, CDR2 SYGVKD. CDR3: CATLSRDGLYEQYF. CDR3 DNA: TGTGCCACCCTTAGCCGGGACGGATTATACGAGCAGTACTTC.

Within the sample, this clone is large. V and J are TRBV4-2 and TRBJ1-1, with D maybe TRBD1 (5 bases). Between the trimmed V and J ends, which lost 7 bases and 6 bases, there was a span of 12 bases. The V gene's germline CDR1 is LGHNA and CDR2 YNFKEQ. The CDR3 sequence is 12 residues long. CDR3 nucleotides: TGTGCCAGCAAGCAGGGTTGGGCTGAAGCTTTCTTT. Protein product: CASKQGWAEAFF.